A single sample gave rise to the 13 T cell receptor beta chains below, sequenced in a study of cytomegalovirus exposure and HLA in healthy donors. Primers: 60 Vbeta forward and 13 Jbeta reverse. Clones were read by immunoSEQ multiplex PCR, and TCRdb kept only the in-frame ones, dropping some. The sample carries about 34,000 clones, 70% to 85% recorded once. Sequencing was performed on PBMCs. All receptors derive from a young woman in good health and CMV-seropositive.

This sequence joins TRBV7-8 and TRBJ2-1; 9 positions match TRBD2. This CDR3 has 16 residues. Germline V gene sequence: CDR1 SGHVS, CDR2 FQNEAQ. V lost 3 bases and J lost 6; bases outside the gene matches: 9. The CDR3 DNA reads as TGTGCCAGCAGCTTCGGCCCAGCGGGAGGCTCCAATGAGCAGTTCTTC. It encodes CASSFGPAGGSNEQFF. Looking up the rest from reference TRBV7-8 and TRBJ2-1 gives the full variable domain: GAGVSQSPRYKVAKRGQDVALRCDPISGHVSLFWYQQALGQGPEFLTYFQNEAQLDKSGLPSDRFFAERPEGSVSTLKIQRTQQEDSAVYLCASSFGPAGGSNEQFFGPGTRLTVL.

The chain couples TRBV28 to TRBJ2-1; 12 bases match TRBD2. CDR3 length: 17 amino acids. Germline loops: CDR1 MDHEN, CDR2 SYDVKM. J gave up 9 bases and V 6 bases, and 15 bases lay outside the gene matches. The CDR3 bases are TGTGCCAGCAGCCAAAAAAGGACTAGCGGGAAGCGAGGTGAGCAGTTCTTC. Protein: CASSQKRTSGKRGEQFF.

The chain is built from TRBV7-6 and TRBJ1-1; 7 bases agree with TRBD1. Trimming took 2 bases from V and 4 from J; bases not matched to a gene: 10. This CDR3 is 16 amino acids long. Germline V gene lookup returns CDR1 SGHVS and CDR2 FNYEAQ. The CDR3 reads CASSLIQGVWGTEAFF. The CDR3 DNA reads as TGTGCCAGCAGCTTAATCCAGGGGGTCTGGGGCACTGAAGCTTTCTTT.

The gene calls are TRBV7-9 and TRBJ2-3, with 8 bases that match TRBD1. From germline, CDR1 is SEHNR and CDR2 FQNEAQ (reference sequence). This CDR3 spans 14 amino acids. Germline trimming cut 5 bases from V and 4 bases from J; bases unmatched to any gene: 5. The CDR3 region is CASSLDREADTQYF. The CDR3 DNA follows: TGTGCCAGCAGCCTGGACAGGGAGGCAGATACGCAGTATTTT.

This chain uses TRBV15 with TRBJ2-2; TRBD2 agrees at 9 bases. Germline V lookup: CDR1 LNHNV, CDR2 YYDKDF (reference sequence). The J segment lost 4 bases and the V segment lost 2 bases, leaving 5 bases of the junction unmatched. The CDR3 extends over 16 amino acids. This CDR3 is CATSRWTSELTGELFF. The CDR3, as DNA: TGTGCCACCAGCAGATGGACTAGCGAACTCACCGGGGAGCTGTTTTTT.

The J gene is TRBJ2-7, the V gene TRBV5-6; TRBD2 aligns across 10 bases. This CDR3 spans 16 amino acids. Germline CDR1 and CDR2: SGHDT and YYEEEE. Losses at the gene ends were 2 bases for V and 5 bases for J; bases not matched to a gene: 10. CDR3 sequence (DNA): TGTGCCAGCAGCTTCACGCCTAGCGGGAGAAGCGACGAGCAGTACTTC. As protein: CASSFTPSGRSDEQYF.

The V call is TRBV27, the J call TRBJ2-5; TRBD2 is a possible D gene (7 bases). The CDR3 contains 19 residues. Germline assignment: CDR1 MNHEY and CDR2 SMNVEV (reference sequence). The germline V and J ends were trimmed by 5 bases and 1 base, with 26 bases remaining between them. This CDR3 is CASSPRAGQPGWSQETQYF. DNA of the CDR3: TGTGCCAGCAGTCCCCGAGCGGGACAACCCGGATGGAGCCAAGAGACCCAGTACTTC.

The chain recombines TRBV18 with TRBJ2-2, with D possibly being TRBD2 (5 bases). From germline, CDR1 is KGHSH and CDR2 LQKENI. There are 16 residues in the CDR3. Trimming removed 1 base at V and 0 bases at J, with 9 bases between. CDR3 region: CASSPLARPNTGELFF. Written as DNA, the CDR3 is TGTGCCAGCTCACCACTAGCGCGCCCGAACACCGGGGAGCTGTTTTTT.

The J gene is TRBJ1-4, the V gene TRBV30; TRBD1 might be the D (6 bases). The V gene's germline CDR1 is GTSNPN and CDR2 SVGIG (reference sequence). The ends were cut back, 3 bases at V and 4 bases at J, with 9 bases in the middle. The CDR3 spans 13 residues. The CDR3 is CAWRQGHNEKLFF. CDR3 nucleotides: TGTGCCTGGAGACAGGGTCATAATGAAAAACTGTTTTTT.

The CDR3 here is CASSPDTITEAFF. CDR3 nucleotides: TGTGCCAGCTCACCAGACACCATAACTGAAGCTTTCTTT. V is TRBV18 and J is TRBJ1-1, with D uncertain. The CDR3 covers 13 residues. Looked up from germline, CDR1 is KGHSH and CDR2 is LQKENI. V lost 2 bases, J lost 5 bases, and 9 bases lay in between.

The rearrangement joins TRBV19 to TRBJ1-5, with 7 bases that match TRBD1. The germline gives CDR1 LNHDA, CDR2 SQIVND (reference sequence). CDR3 length: 16 amino acids. The trim removed 3 bases at V and 3 bases at J, leaving 8 bases unmatched. CDR3 nucleotide sequence: TGTGCCAGTAGTATCGTGGGCAGGGGGGACAATCAGCCCCAGCATTTT. This sequence encodes CASSIVGRGDNQPQHF. Filled out from reference TRBV19 and TRBJ1-5, the complete variable domain reads DGGITQSPKYLFRKEGQNVTLSCEQNLNHDAMYWYRQDPGQGLRLIYYSQIVNDFQKGDIAEGYSVSREKKESFPLTVTSAQKNPTAFYLCASSIVGRGDNQPQHFGDGTRLSIL.

This rearrangement joins TRBV11-2 to TRBJ2-1, with 11 bases identical to TRBD2. CDR3 length: 16 amino acids. Germline loops: CDR1 SGHAT, CDR2 FQNNGV. V trimming: 2 bases; J trimming: 8 bases; junction bases outside the gene matches: 8. Here the CDR3 DNA reads TGTGCCAGCAGCTTAAAGACTAGCGGGATCTTCTATGAGCAGTTCTTC. This gives the protein CASSLKTSGIFYEQFF.

The V gene is TRBV28, the J gene TRBJ1-2; D remains ambiguous. Germline CDR1 and CDR2: MDHEN and SYDVKM. V was cut by 5 bases and J by 11 bases, with 15 bases left in between. The CDR3 runs to 12 residues. The CDR3 nucleotides are TGTGCCAGCAGTCGAGAGAGGGTTGGGTACACCTTC. Its protein product is CASSRERVGYTF.